This passage covers 26 T cell receptor beta chains from one sample sequenced in a study of identical twins. TCRdb reprocessed the 5' RACE reads via MiXCR and lists one record per CDR3 protein. The sample has 1.5 million to 2 million distinct CDR3 sequences; more than 30% are singletons. The specimen sequenced was cord blood. The source of these receptors is a newborn girl in good health.

The chain is built from TRBV4-2 and TRBJ2-1; 11 bases are a match to TRBD2. CDR3 size: 18 residues. The J segment lost 2 bases and the V segment lost 1 base, leaving 7 bases of the junction unmatched. In germline, CDR1 is LGHNA, CDR2 YNFKEQ. The CDR3 is CASSQGFASGRTYNEQFF. Here the CDR3 DNA reads TGTGCCAGCAGCCAAGGTTTCGCTAGCGGGAGGACCTACAATGAGCAGTTCTTC.

The V gene is TRBV7-7, the J gene TRBJ2-1; TRBD2 matches at 9 bases. Germline V gene data show CDR1 as SSHAT and CDR2 as FNYEAQ (reference sequence). Trimming at V came to 5 bases and at J to 3 bases, leaving 5 bases not matched to a gene. This CDR3 has 15 amino acids. CDR3 DNA: TGTGCCAGCAGCCCAGGGACTAGCTTCTACAATGAGCAGTTCTTC. Residues: CASSPGTSFYNEQFF.

The chain carries TRBV6-1 and TRBJ2-2, with 8 bases fitting TRBD2. Trimming at V came to 7 bases and at J to 5 bases, leaving 6 bases not matched to a gene. The CDR3 consists of 14 residues. The germline gives CDR1 MNHNS, CDR2 SASEGT. CDR3 sequence: CASILKRGTGELFF. In DNA form, the CDR3 reads TGTGCCAGCATCCTAAAGCGGGGGACCGGGGAGCTGTTTTTT.

V gene TRBV6-5 combines with J gene TRBJ2-7; 13 positions match TRBD2. Germline CDR1 and CDR2: MNHEY and SVGAGI. V shed 2 bases and J 5 bases; nucleotides not matched to a gene: 3. The CDR3 spans 15 residues. CDR3 DNA: TGTGCCAGCAGTTACCAACTAGCGGGAGGGCACGAGCAGTACTTC. It translates to CASSYQLAGGHEQYF.

In regard to this clonotype: Being one base from a much bigger clone, this may be a read error. The rearrangement links TRBV10-1 to TRBJ2-5; 8 positions agree with TRBD2. CDR1 and CDR2 (germline): WNHNN, SYGVQD (reference sequence). The CDR3 totals 14 residues. The CDR3: CASSPGGDQEAQYF. The CDR3 DNA follows: TGCGCCAGCAGTCCCGGGGGGGACCAAGAGGCCCAGTACTTC.

The V gene is TRBV5-1, the J gene TRBJ1-1; a weak D match, TRBD1 (6 bases). Germline CDR1 is SGHRS and CDR2 is YFSETQ. V lost 4 bases and J lost 1, with 11 bases in between. The CDR3 runs to 14 residues. For the CDR3, the DNA is TGCGCCAGCAGCACACAGGGAGGGAACACTGAAGCTTTCTTT. It yields the protein CASSTQGGNTEAFF.

The chain carries TRBV10-3 and TRBJ2-7; 11 bases are a match to TRBD1. V dropped 4 bases and J dropped 5; count of bases not matched to a gene: 4. The CDR3 runs to 14 residues. The germline gives CDR1 ENHRY, CDR2 SYGVKD. This CDR3 is CAISGTGGKNEQYF. In DNA form, the CDR3 reads TGTGCCATCAGTGGGACAGGGGGCAAAAACGAGCAGTACTTC.

The V call is TRBV5-1, the J call TRBJ1-1, with 7 nucleotides matching TRBD1. The CDR3 has 17 residues. J was trimmed by 3 bases and V by 4 bases; bases with no gene match: 15. Germline loops: CDR1 SGHRS, CDR2 YFSETQ. The CDR3 protein is CASSEPDRAPLDTEAFF. The CDR3 DNA is TGCGCCAGCAGCGAGCCCGACAGGGCTCCTTTGGACACTGAAGCTTTCTTT.

This clonotype was observed a few times. This chain joins TRBV12-3 or TRBV12-4 and TRBJ1-6; no clear D gene. V lost 7 bases to trimming and J lost 4 bases, with 11 bases between them. The CDR3 totals 14 residues. The CDR3 DNA is TGTGCCAGCAACTTGGGATCTTATAATTCACCCCTCCACTTT. Amino acids: CASNLGSYNSPLHF.

The rearrangement links TRBV10-3 to TRBJ2-7; 11 nucleotides agree with TRBD2. Germline CDR1 ENHRY, CDR2 SYGVKD. J lost 5 bases, V lost 0 bases, and 6 bases had no gene match. CDR3 size: 16 residues. The CDR3 coding sequence is TGTGCCATCAGTGAGTCTACTAGCGGGAGACTGAACGAGCAGTACTTC. Translating gives CAISESTSGRLNEQYF.

This chain joins TRBV12-3 or TRBV12-4 and TRBJ2-3; no clear D gene. This CDR3 has 13 residues. V lost 1 base and J 4 bases, leaving 6 bases between the germline ends. This CDR3 reads CASSLGSSDTQYF. DNA for the CDR3: TGTGCCAGCAGTTTAGGGTCGTCAGATACGCAGTATTTT.

This clonotype was detected once. This chain uses TRBV10-3 with TRBJ1-3; D not resolved. The CDR3 covers 16 residues. CDR1 is ENHRY, CDR2 SYGVKD, per germline. The V end was cut by 7 bases, the J end by 0 bases, with 16 bases between. The DNA of the CDR3 is TGTGCCATCACTACGTATACGTTGAGCTCTGGAAACACCATATATTTT. Encoded protein: CAITTYTLSSGNTIYF.

The chain combines TRBV3-1 with TRBJ2-3, with D perhaps matching TRBD1 or TRBD2 (5 bases each). V gave up 4 bases and J gave up 2 bases, with 19 bases separating them. Germline CDR1 and CDR2: LGHDT and YNNKEL (reference sequence). This CDR3 has 17 residues. This CDR3 is CASSLRDHLYTTDTQYF. DNA of the CDR3: TGTGCCAGCAGCCTCCGGGACCACTTATATACCACAGATACGCAGTATTTT.

V gene TRBV20-1 combines with J gene TRBJ2-3, with 7 positions matching TRBD2. CDR3 size: 17 residues. V gave up 6 bases and J gave up 1 base; unmatched junction bases: 16. Germline CDR1 DFQATT, CDR2 SNEGSKA (reference sequence). This CDR3 is CSAQYIRLAARTDTQYF. The CDR3, as DNA: TGCAGTGCGCAGTATATCAGACTAGCCGCTCGCACAGATACGCAGTATTTT.

This clonotype was seen ten or more times. CDR3 sequence reads: CASTLDLPYEQYF. DNA for the CDR3: TGTGCCAGCACCCTGGACCTACCCTACGAGCAGTACTTC. The V gene is TRBV16, the J gene TRBJ2-7; D call uncertain. Trimming took 7 bases from V and 2 from J, leaving 12 bases between them. Germline V gene sequence: CDR1 KGHSY, CDR2 FQNENV. The CDR3 extends over 13 amino acids. Using reference TRBV16 and TRBJ2-7 for the parts outside the CDR3, the full variable domain is GEEVAQTPKHLVRGEGQKAKLYCAPIKGHSYVFWYQQVLKNEFKFLISFQNENVFDETGMPKERFSAKCLPNSPCSLEIQATKLEDSAVYFCASTLDLPYEQYFGPGTRLTVT.

The J gene is TRBJ2-2, the V gene TRBV9; D unclear. V shed 3 bases and J shed 3 bases, with 6 bases lying between them. Germline V CDR1 and CDR2: SGDLS, YYNGEE. CDR3 length equals 13 residues. CDR3 in DNA: TGTGCCAGCAGCGGCAGATACACCGGGGAGCTGTTTTTT. This sequence encodes CASSGRYTGELFF.

The sample holds a few counts of this clonotype. The CDR3 DNA reads as TGTGCCAGCAGCTTAATCGGGACAGTCTATGGCTACACCTTC. The encoded protein is CASSLIGTVYGYTF. The rearrangement uses TRBV11-1 and TRBJ1-2; 7 bases fit TRBD1. The ends lost 2 bases at V and 4 bases at J; junction bases unmatched: 4. Germline V gene lookup returns CDR1 SGHAT and CDR2 FQDESV (reference sequence). The CDR3 is made up of 14 amino acids.

J is TRBJ2-7 and V is TRBV4-1, with D possibly being TRBD1 or TRBD2 (5 bases each). CDR3 length: 15 amino acids. Germline assignment: CDR1 MGHRA and CDR2 YSYEKL. Trimming removed 1 base from V and 2 bases from J, with 12 bases in between. The CDR3 loop is CASSQVWDGTYEQYF. CDR3 DNA sequence: TGCGCCAGCAGCCAAGTTTGGGACGGAACCTACGAGCAGTACTTC.

This clonotype was recorded once. Compared with germline, one end of the junction differs, possibly owing to a read error. The rearrangement joins TRBV29-1 to TRBJ2-1, with 7 nucleotides matching TRBD2. Germline loops: CDR1 SQVTM, CDR2 ANQGSEA. There are 14 residues in the CDR3. CDR3 coding DNA: TGCAGCGTGTTAGCGGGTGGTTACCACAATGGGCAGTTCTTC. It encodes CSVLAGGYHNGQFF.

In its sample, this clonotype was seen a few times. This chain links TRBV30 with TRBJ2-3; no clear D gene. The CDR3 sequence is 11 residues long. Trimming pared 3 bases from V and 5 bases from J, leaving 6 bases between. Germline CDR1 reads GTSNPN; CDR2 reads SVGIG (reference sequence). The CDR3 nucleotides read TGTGCCTGGAGCCCCCAAGATACGCAGTATTTT. It encodes CAWSPQDTQYF. Variable domain in full (rest from reference TRBV30 and TRBJ2-3): SQTIHQWPATLVQPVGSPLSLECTVEGTSNPNLYWYRQAAGRGLQLLFYSVGIGQISSEVPQNLSASRPQDRQFILSSKKLLLSDSGFYLCAWSPQDTQYFGPGTRLTVL.

The chain uses TRBV18 and TRBJ2-7, with D unclear. With the DNA end fitting TRBJ2-1 better, the J assignment may be wrong. This CDR3 is 14 amino acids long. The germline CDR1 and CDR2 sequences are KGHSH and LQKENI. The DNA for the CDR3 is TGTGCCAGCTCACCCGTCACGGTTAACTACGAGCAGTTCTTC. This gives the protein CASSPVTVNYEQFF.

CDR3 bases: TGTGCCAGCAGCTTAGAGGGACTAGCGGGAACCGGGGAGCTGTTTTTT. Translated, it gives CASSLEGLAGTGELFF. J is TRBJ2-2 and V is TRBV7-2, with 13 bases aligning to TRBD2. CDR3 length: 16 residues. V lost 1 base, J lost 5 bases, and 1 base stayed unmatched. Germline-derived CDR1 and CDR2 are SGHTA and FQGNSA. Full variable domain (missing parts from reference TRBV7-2 and TRBJ2-2): GAGVSQSPSNKVTEKGKDVELRCDPISGHTALYWYRQSLGQGLEFLIYFQGNSAPDKSGLPSDRFSAERTGGSVSTLTIQRTQQEDSAVYLCASSLEGLAGTGELFFGEGSRLTVL.

This clonotype has just one count. This sequence joins TRBV7-2 and TRBJ2-4, with TRBD2 matching over 9 bases. Losses at the gene ends were 5 bases for V and 8 bases for J; bases not matched to a gene: 16. Germline V CDR1 and CDR2: SGHTA, FQGNSA. This CDR3 comprises 17 residues. The CDR3 bases are TGTGCCAGCAGCCCAAACCCCGGTTGGGGACTAGCAGACATTCAGTACTTC. This sequence encodes CASSPNPGWGLADIQYF.

The genes are TRBV18 and TRBJ2-2; 9 nucleotides line up with TRBD1. Per the germline V gene, CDR1 is KGHSH and CDR2 is LQKENI. V dropped 5 bases and J dropped 4; count of bases not matched to a gene: 5. This CDR3 spans 15 amino acids. CDR3 sequence reads: CASSAGTGTTGELFF. The CDR3 nucleotides read TGTGCCAGCTCAGCTGGGACAGGGACCACCGGGGAGCTGTTTTTT. Full variable domain (missing parts from reference TRBV18 and TRBJ2-2): NAGVMQNPRHLVRRRGQEARLRCSPMKGHSHVYWYRQLPEEGLKFMVYLQKENIIDESGMPKERFSAEFPKEGPSILRIQQVVRGDSAAYFCASSAGTGTTGELFFGEGSRLTVL.

This clonotype showed up just a few times. V gene TRBV4-1 combines with J gene TRBJ1-1; perhaps TRBD1 as D (6 bases). The germline V gene has CDR1 MGHRA and CDR2 YSYEKL. The length of the CDR3 is 17 residues. V was clipped by 0 bases and J by 6 bases, with 20 bases between them. In DNA form, the CDR3 reads TGCGCCAGCAGCCAAGATGGAGGACGTACAGGGCCGGCTGAAGCTTTCTTT. Translated: CASSQDGGRTGPAEAFF.

This clonotype was counted between two and nine times. The rearrangement joins TRBV2 to TRBJ2-1, with 7 bases fitting TRBD2. Unmatched junction bases numbered 15, after V lost 3 bases and J lost 13 bases. Looked up from germline, CDR1 is SNHLY and CDR2 is FYNNEI. The CDR3 has 15 residues. The CDR3 coding sequence is TGTGCCAGCAGTGATAATCGACTAGCTCAAGAGACCCAGTTCTTC. It encodes CASSDNRLAQETQFF.